The clone carrying this T cell receptor beta chain has ten or more counts. V gave up 0 bases and J gave up 5 bases, with 5 bases separating them. CDR1 and CDR2 from the germline V gene are MNHNY and SVGAGI (reference sequence). The CDR3 is 13 residues long. This entry belongs to a study of kidney transplant recipient with SARS-CoV-2 infection. TCRdb used MiXCR to reprocess the reads, holding one entry per CDR3 protein. The table includes some 220,000 distinct CDR3 sequences, under 30% detected once. Specimen: a blood sample, collected at baseline and between days 110 and 120 from a kidney transplant recipient. The source is a male patient younger than 45 who had COVID-19 and was a kidney transplant recipient. Some T cells may arise from the graft donor. The chain is built from TRBV6-6 and TRBJ1-5; no clear D gene. The CDR3 DNA reads TGTGCCAGCAGTTACTCCGGAGATCAGCCCCAGCATTTT. Translated: CASSYSGDQPQHF.